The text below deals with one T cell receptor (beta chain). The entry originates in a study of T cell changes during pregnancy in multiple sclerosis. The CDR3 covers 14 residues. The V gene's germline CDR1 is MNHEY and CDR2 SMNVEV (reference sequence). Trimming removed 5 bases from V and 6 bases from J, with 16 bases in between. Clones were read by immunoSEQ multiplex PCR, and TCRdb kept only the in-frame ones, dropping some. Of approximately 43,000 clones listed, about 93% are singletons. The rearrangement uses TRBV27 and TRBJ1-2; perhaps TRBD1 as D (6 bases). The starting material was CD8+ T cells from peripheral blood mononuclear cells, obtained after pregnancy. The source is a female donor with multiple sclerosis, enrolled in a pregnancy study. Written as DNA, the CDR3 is TGTGCCAGCAGTCTGACAGGTTACATGGATGGCTACACCTTC. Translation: CASSLTGYMDGYTF.